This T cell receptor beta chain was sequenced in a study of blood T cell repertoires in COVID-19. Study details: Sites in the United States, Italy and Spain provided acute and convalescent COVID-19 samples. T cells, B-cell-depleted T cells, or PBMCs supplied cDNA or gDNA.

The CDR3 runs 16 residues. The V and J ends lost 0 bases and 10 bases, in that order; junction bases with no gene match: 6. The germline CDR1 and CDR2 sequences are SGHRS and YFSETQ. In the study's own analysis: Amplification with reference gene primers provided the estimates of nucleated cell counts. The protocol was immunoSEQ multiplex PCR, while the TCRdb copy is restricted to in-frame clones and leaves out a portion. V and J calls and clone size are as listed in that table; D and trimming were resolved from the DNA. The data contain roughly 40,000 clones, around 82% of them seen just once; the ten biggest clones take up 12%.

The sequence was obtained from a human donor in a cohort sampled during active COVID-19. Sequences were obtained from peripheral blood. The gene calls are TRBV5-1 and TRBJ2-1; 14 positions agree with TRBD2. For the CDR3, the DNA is TGCGCCAGCAGCTTGGGGACTAGCGGGGGGCCGGAAGAGCAGTTCTTC. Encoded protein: CASSLGTSGGPEEQFF.